This T cell receptor (beta chain) was captured in a study of T cell repertoires in cytomegalovirus infection. Across the study: Researchers turned to recently identified HLA-C-restricted CMV epitopes as well as well-studied HLA-B-restricted ones. Study-wide points: Clonotype analysis showed dominance of the ex vivo response by HLA-C-restricted CMV-specific TCR beta clonotypes.

This clonotype was seen only a few times. The antigen is undetermined. CDR1 and CDR2 from the germline V gene are MNHNS and SASEGT. The V and J ends lost 6 bases and 6 bases respectively, with 12 bases between them. The CDR3 sequence is 13 residues long. TCRdb re-analysed the reads in MiXCR, keeping a single row per CDR3 protein. Among about 700,000 distinct CDR3 sequences, around 32% were seen once, and the ten largest hold roughly 18%. The sequence came from a human donor in good health (CMV status not recorded). Some clones in this sample may be carry-over from other donors' samples. The chain employs TRBV6-1 and TRBJ1-5; no definite D call. The source material was cultured PBMCs, sampled from culture after CMV antigen stimulation. CDR3 sequence: CASRDPTVQPQHF. Here the CDR3 DNA reads TGTGCCAGCAGGGACCCGACTGTTCAGCCCCAGCATTTT.